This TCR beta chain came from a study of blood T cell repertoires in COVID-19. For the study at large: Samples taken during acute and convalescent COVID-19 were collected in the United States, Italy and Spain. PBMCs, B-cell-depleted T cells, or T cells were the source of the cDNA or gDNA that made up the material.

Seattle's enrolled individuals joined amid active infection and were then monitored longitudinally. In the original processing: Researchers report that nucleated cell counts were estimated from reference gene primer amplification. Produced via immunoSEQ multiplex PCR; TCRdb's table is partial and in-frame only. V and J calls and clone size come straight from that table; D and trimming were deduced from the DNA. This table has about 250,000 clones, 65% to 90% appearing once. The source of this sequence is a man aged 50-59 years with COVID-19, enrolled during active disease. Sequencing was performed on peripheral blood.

The CDR3 loop is CAISEFKGVGNQPQHF. In DNA form, the CDR3 reads TGTGCCATCAGTGAATTTAAAGGGGTCGGCAATCAGCCCCAGCATTTT. The rearrangement links TRBV10-3 to TRBJ1-5; a possible D gene is TRBD1 (5 bases). The germline CDR1 and CDR2 sequences are ENHRY and SYGVKD. Trimming took 3 bases from V and 2 from J, leaving 14 bases between them. The CDR3 is 16 residues long.